This entry lists 9 T cell receptor beta chains sequenced from one sample in a study of T cells in Graves' hyperthyroidism and ophthalmopathy. Using RNA transcripts as the source, TCR beta CDR3 regions were amplified. A set of HTBI primers served as the primers for a first-round RT-PCR of the TCR CDR3. One entry per CDR3 protein, called by TCRdb with MiXCR from the multiplex PCR reads. The table includes some 300,000 distinct CDR3 sequences, roughly 17% detected once. The sequenced material came from blood. Receptors originate from a man aged 30 to 39 with Graves' hyperthyroidism.

This clonotype appeared a few times. The chain joins TRBV14 to TRBJ1-4; D remains unclear. The CDR3 has 18 amino acids. The germline V gene encodes CDR1 SGHDN and CDR2 FVKESK. V was cut by 0 bases and J by 8 bases, with 22 bases left in between. The CDR3 sequence is CASSQEEPRFPSREKLFF. Here the CDR3 DNA reads TGTGCCAGCAGCCAAGAAGAGCCTAGGTTTCCATCTAGGGAAAAACTGTTTTTT. Drawing the rest from reference TRBV14 and TRBJ1-4, the complete variable domain is EAGVTQFPSHSVIEKGQTVTLRCDPISGHDNLYWYRRVMGKEIKFLLHFVKESKQDESGMPNNRFLAERTGGTYSTLKVQPAELEDSGVYFCASSQEEPRFPSREKLFFGSGTQLSVL.

This rearrangement joins TRBV7-9 to TRBJ2-7; 13 positions agree with TRBD2. The V gene end was trimmed by 5 bases and the J gene end by 3 bases; junction bases not matched to a gene: 4. Germline CDR1 reads SEHNR; CDR2 reads FQNEAQ (reference sequence). CDR3 length equals 15 residues. CDR3 region: CASSNRTSGSYEQYF. CDR3 sequence (DNA): TGTGCCAGCAGCAATAGGACTAGCGGGAGCTACGAGCAGTACTTC.

The rearrangement uses TRBV28 and TRBJ2-7, with D perhaps TRBD1 (5 bases). CDR3 size: 15 residues. Trimming removed 2 bases from V and 1 base from J, with 12 bases in between. CDR1 is MDHEN, CDR2 SYDVKM, per germline. The CDR3 sequence: CASSLNQGFSYEQYF. In DNA, the CDR3 is TGTGCCAGCAGTTTAAATCAGGGATTTTCCTACGAGCAGTACTTC.

This clonotype was recorded a few times. V gene TRBV20-1 combines with J gene TRBJ2-1, with 10 bases aligning to TRBD2. The CDR3 length is 14 residues. The V segment lost 8 bases and the J segment 7 bases; nucleotides outside the gene matches: 11. Germline CDR1 and CDR2: DFQATT and SNEGSKA (reference sequence). In DNA form, the CDR3 reads TGCAGTACCCCGGCTAGCGGGAGAAGGAATGAGCAGTTCTTC. Translating it yields CSTPASGRRNEQFF.

This clonotype was detected ten times or more. The chain is built from TRBV18 and TRBJ1-1; tentative D call: TRBD1 (6 bases). Germline CDR1 KGHSH, CDR2 LQKENI. The CDR3 runs to 14 residues. V lost 5 bases to trimming and J lost 4 bases, with 14 bases between them. CDR3 sequence reads: CASSSSQGVTEAFF. CDR3 DNA: TGTGCCAGCTCAAGCTCACAGGGAGTCACTGAAGCTTTCTTT.

There are a few counts of this clonotype. V is TRBV24-1 and J is TRBJ2-7; the match to TRBD1 covers 7 bases. Germline trimming cut 5 bases from V and 2 bases from J; bases unmatched to any gene: 8. Germline CDR1 is KGHDR and CDR2 is SFDVKD. CDR3 size: 15 residues. The CDR3 nucleotides read TGTGCCACCAGTGCCCCGACAGGGACCACCTACGAGCAGTACTTC. Protein: CATSAPTGTTYEQYF.

This clonotype was seen many times. The chain joins TRBV12-3 or TRBV12-4 to TRBJ2-7; D is uncertain. Deletions cut 5 bases from V and 3 bases from J, with 8 bases between. The CDR3 is 12 residues long. CDR3 residues: CASSPHSYEQYF. The DNA of the CDR3 is TGTGCCAGCAGTCCCCACAGCTACGAGCAGTACTTC.

The J gene is TRBJ1-4, the V gene TRBV20-1; D is unresolved. The CDR3 is 15 amino acids. Germline V gene lookup returns CDR1 DFQATT and CDR2 SNEGSKA (reference sequence). Trimming shortened V by 5 bases and J by 7 bases, and 20 bases separated the two germline ends. The CDR3 nucleotides are TGCAGTGCTGAAGATCATCAGGTGGCGGGTGAAAAACTGTTTTTT. This gives the protein CSAEDHQVAGEKLFF.

Only a few counts were recorded for this clonotype. The gene calls are TRBV6-1 and TRBJ1-5; TRBD1 might be the D (5 bases). CDR3 length equals 15 residues. The V gene lost 6 bases and the J gene lost 7 bases, with 19 bases spanning the gap. Germline V lookup: CDR1 MNHNS, CDR2 SASEGT. The CDR3: CASRPDSGIVQPQHF. The CDR3, as DNA: TGTGCCAGCAGACCTGACAGCGGTATTGTACAGCCCCAGCATTTT.